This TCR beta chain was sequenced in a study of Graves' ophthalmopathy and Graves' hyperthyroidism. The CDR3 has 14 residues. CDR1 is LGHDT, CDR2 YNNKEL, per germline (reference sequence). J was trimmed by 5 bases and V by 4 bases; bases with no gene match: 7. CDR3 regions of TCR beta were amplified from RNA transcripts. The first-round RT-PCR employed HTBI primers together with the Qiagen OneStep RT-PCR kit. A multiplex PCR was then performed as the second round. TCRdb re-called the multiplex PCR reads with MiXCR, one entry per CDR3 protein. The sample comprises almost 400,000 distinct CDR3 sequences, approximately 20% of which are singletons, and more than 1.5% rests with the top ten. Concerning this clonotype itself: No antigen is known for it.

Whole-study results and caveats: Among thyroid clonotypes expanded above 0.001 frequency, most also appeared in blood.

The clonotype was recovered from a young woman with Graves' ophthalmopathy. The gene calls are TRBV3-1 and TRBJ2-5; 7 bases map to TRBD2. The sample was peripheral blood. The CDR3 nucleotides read TGTGCCAGCAGCCTCTCCGGGACTACTGAGACCCAGTACTTC. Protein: CASSLSGTTETQYF.